This TCR beta chain was found in a study of OX40 agonist ivuxolimab in advanced cancers. Study context: Earlier anti-PD-1, anti-PD-L1 or anti-CTLA-4 therapy was permitted; 35% to 50% had received some. One hepatocellular carcinoma and a couple of cutaneous melanoma patients partially responded. General study points: Among the lowest levels of clonal expansion were found in partial responders at 0.1-3.0 mg/kg. Nonresponders included some who also had low normalized T-cell clonal expansion.

As to this clone: What it recognizes is unknown.

This CDR3 is built from 14 residues. The V gene's germline CDR1 is MDHEN and CDR2 SYDVKM. With V trimmed by 4 bases and J by 6 bases, 4 bases remained unmatched. The protocol was immunoSEQ multiplex PCR, while the TCRdb copy is restricted to in-frame clones and leaves out a portion. The sample yields approximately 76,000 clones, about 93% seen once. J is TRBJ2-7 and V is TRBV28; 12 positions agree with TRBD1. Sequenced material: CD4+ or CD8+ T cells sorted from blood, taken in a trial of the OX40 agonist ivuxolimab. The receptor was isolated from an adult with an advanced solid tumor such as melanoma, head and neck, liver or kidney cancer. The CDR3 DNA reads as TGTGCCAGCAGTTCCGGGACAGGGGGCTTCGAGCAGTACTTC. Translation: CASSSGTGGFEQYF. Full variable domain (remainder filled in from reference TRBV28 and TRBJ2-7): DVKVTQSSRYLVKRTGEKVFLECVQDMDHENMFWYRQDPGLGLRLIYFSYDVKMKEKGDIPEGYSVSREKKERFSLILESASTNQTSMYLCASSSGTGGFEQYFGPGTRLTVT.